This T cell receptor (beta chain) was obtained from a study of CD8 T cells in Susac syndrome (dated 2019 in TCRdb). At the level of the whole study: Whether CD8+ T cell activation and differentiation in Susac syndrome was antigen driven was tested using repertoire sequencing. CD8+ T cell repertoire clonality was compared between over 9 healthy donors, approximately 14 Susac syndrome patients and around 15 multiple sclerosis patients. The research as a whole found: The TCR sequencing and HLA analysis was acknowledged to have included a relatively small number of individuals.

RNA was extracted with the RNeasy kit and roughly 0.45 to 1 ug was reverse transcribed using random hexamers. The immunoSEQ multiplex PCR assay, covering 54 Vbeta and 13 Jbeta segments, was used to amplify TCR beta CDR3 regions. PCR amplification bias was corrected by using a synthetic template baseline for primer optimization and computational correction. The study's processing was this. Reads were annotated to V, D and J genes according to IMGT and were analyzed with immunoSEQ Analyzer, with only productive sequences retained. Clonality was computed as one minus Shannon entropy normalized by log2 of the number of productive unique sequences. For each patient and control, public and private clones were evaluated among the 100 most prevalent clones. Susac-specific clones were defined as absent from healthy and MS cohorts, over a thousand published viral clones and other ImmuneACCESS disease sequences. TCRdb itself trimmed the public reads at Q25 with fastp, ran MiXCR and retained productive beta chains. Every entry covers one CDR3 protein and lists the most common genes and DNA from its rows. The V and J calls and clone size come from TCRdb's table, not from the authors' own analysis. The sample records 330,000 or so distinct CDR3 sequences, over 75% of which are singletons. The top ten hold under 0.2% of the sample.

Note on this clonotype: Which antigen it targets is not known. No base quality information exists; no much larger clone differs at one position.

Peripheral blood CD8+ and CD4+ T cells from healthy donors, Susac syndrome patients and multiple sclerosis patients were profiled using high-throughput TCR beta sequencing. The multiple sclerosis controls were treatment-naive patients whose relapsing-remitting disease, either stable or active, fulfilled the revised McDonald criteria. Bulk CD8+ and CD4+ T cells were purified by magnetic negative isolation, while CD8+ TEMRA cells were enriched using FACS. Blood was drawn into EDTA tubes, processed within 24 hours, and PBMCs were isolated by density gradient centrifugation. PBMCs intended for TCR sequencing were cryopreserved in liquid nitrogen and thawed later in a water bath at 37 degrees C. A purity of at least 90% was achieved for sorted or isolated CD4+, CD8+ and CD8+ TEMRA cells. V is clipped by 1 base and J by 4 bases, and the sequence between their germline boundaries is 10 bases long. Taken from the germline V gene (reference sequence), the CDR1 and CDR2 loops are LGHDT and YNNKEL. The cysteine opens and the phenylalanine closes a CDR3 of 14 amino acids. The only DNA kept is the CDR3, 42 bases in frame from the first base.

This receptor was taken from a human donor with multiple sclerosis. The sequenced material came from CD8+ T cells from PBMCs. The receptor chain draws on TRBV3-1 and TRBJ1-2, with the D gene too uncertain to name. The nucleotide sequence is TGTGCCAGCAGCCAAGGGCCTCTAGGCTATGGCTACACCTTC. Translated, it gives CASSQGPLGYGYTF.